This is a list of T cell receptor beta chains from one sample in a study of shared clonotypes between healthy human individuals. Generated by immunoSEQ multiplex PCR, the TCRdb table keeps only in-frame clones and is missing some. The table shows some 2,100,000 clones, with approximately 94% occurring only once. The specimen sequenced was naive CD8+ T cells from PBMCs. Receptors were obtained from a man between 18 and 29 years old in good health. Some clones in this sample may be carry-over from other donors' samples. CDR3s include the opening cysteine and the closing phenylalanine or tryptophan. Fields, in order: CDR3 DNA, CDR3 protein, V gene, D gene, J gene, clone size. D genes are given only for firm matches. Rows give clone size only sometimes, using once, few, many, or a class for an expanded clone.

DNA: TGCGCCAGCAGCCAGACGGGACTGAGAGGGTATAATTCACCCCTCCACTTT
CDR3: CASSQTGLRGYNSPLHF
V: TRBV4-3
D: NA
J: TRBJ1-6
size: NA

DNA: TGTGCCAGCAGGGGACAGTACTCCTACGAGCAGTACTTC
CDR3: CASRGQYSYEQYF
V: TRBV2
D: TRBD1
J: TRBJ2-7
size: NA

DNA: TGTGCCAGCAGCTTAGTACCCCTGCGGAACACCGGGGAGCTGTTTTTT
CDR3: CASSLVPLRNTGELFF
V: TRBV7-2
D: NA
J: TRBJ2-2
size: NA

DNA: TGTGCCAGCAGCTTCGGCAGGGCGGGCAATCAGCCCCAGCATTTT
CDR3: CASSFGRAGNQPQHF
V: TRBV7-9
D: NA
J: TRBJ1-5
size: NA

DNA: TGTGCCAGCGATTTGAGGCGGGAGGAGAATAGAAATGAGCAGTTCTTC
CDR3: CASDLRREENRNEQFF
V: TRBV2
D: TRBD2
J: TRBJ2-1
size: NA

DNA: TGTGCCAGCAGTTTATCCGGGCGGATCTACGAGCAGTACTTC
CDR3: CASSLSGRIYEQYF
V: TRBV27
D: NA
J: TRBJ2-7
size: once

DNA: TGTGCCAGCAGTCCCCAAGAGTCGGTTCCTAACACTGAAGCTTTCTTT
CDR3: CASSPQESVPNTEAFF
V: TRBV28
D: NA
J: TRBJ1-1
size: NA

DNA: TGTGCCAGCAGCTTGTCTAGCGGGGGGGGACAAGAGACCCAGTACTTC
CDR3: CASSLSSGGGQETQYF
V: TRBV13
D: TRBD2
J: TRBJ2-5
size: NA

DNA: TGTGCCAGCAGCTCCAGACAGGACCACCAAGAGACCCAGTACTTC
CDR3: CASSSRQDHQETQYF
V: TRBV7-9
D: NA
J: TRBJ2-5
size: NA

DNA: TGTGCCAGCAGTCCGACTAGCAATCAGCCCCAGCATTTT
CDR3: CASSPTSNQPQHF
V: TRBV27
D: NA
J: TRBJ1-5
size: few

DNA: TGTGCCAGCAGCTTAGACGGTAAGCAGTTCTTC
CDR3: CASSLDGKQFF
V: TRBV11-2
D: NA
J: TRBJ2-1
size: NA

DNA: TGTGCCAGCAGCCCAGACTTGAGCTCCTACAATGAGCAGTTCTTC
CDR3: CASSPDLSSYNEQFF
V: TRBV9
D: NA
J: TRBJ2-1
size: NA

DNA: TGTGCCAGCAGCCAAGGCAGCGACGAGCAGTACTTC
CDR3: CASSQGSDEQYF
V: TRBV14
D: NA
J: TRBJ2-7
size: NA

DNA: TGTGCCAGCAGTTGGCTCAGGGGGAACTATGGCTACACCTTC
CDR3: CASSWLRGNYGYTF
V: TRBV27
D: TRBD1
J: TRBJ1-2
size: NA

DNA: TGTGCCAGCAGTCTTACGGCCTGGGAATCAGGAGGAACTGGGGCCAACGTCCTGACTTTC
CDR3: CASSLTAWESGGTGANVLTF
V: TRBV27
D: NA
J: TRBJ2-6
size: NA

DNA: TGTGCCAGCAGCACGCGACAGGGGGCGCTTACCGGGGAGCTGTTTTTT
CDR3: CASSTRQGALTGELFF
V: TRBV9
D: TRBD1
J: TRBJ2-2
size: NA

DNA: TGTGCCATCAGTGACCCGGAAGGGACAAGCAATCAGCCCCAGCATTTT
CDR3: CAISDPEGTSNQPQHF
V: TRBV10-3
D: NA
J: TRBJ1-5
size: NA

DNA: TGTGCCAGCAGTGCCCTAGAAACCTCCTACGAGCAGTACTTC
CDR3: CASSALETSYEQYF
V: TRBV27
D: NA
J: TRBJ2-7
size: NA

DNA: TGCGCCAGCAGCCAAGGGACAGGTTCTAGGGAGCAGTACTTC
CDR3: CASSQGTGSREQYF
V: TRBV4-1
D: TRBD1
J: TRBJ2-7
size: NA

DNA: TGTGCCAGCAGCGTACCCACTAGCGGGGCGAACGGGGAGCTGTTTTTT
CDR3: CASSVPTSGANGELFF
V: TRBV9
D: TRBD2
J: TRBJ2-2
size: NA

DNA: TGTGCCAGCAGCTTAACGGCCTTGAACACTGAAGCTTTCTTT
CDR3: CASSLTALNTEAFF
V: TRBV7-9
D: NA
J: TRBJ1-1
size: few

DNA: TGTGCCAGCAGCTTGAGCCTGGAAGAGACCCAGTACTTC
CDR3: CASSLSLEETQYF
V: TRBV5-6
D: NA
J: TRBJ2-5
size: NA

DNA: TGTGCCAGCAGCTTAGGTCCTAGGCAGGGGGGCAATCAGCCCCAGCATTTT
CDR3: CASSLGPRQGGNQPQHF
V: TRBV13
D: TRBD1
J: TRBJ1-5
size: NA

DNA: TGTGCCAGCGCCGCGGGAGGGATCTCCTACGAGCAGTACTTC
CDR3: CASAAGGISYEQYF
V: TRBV27
D: TRBD2
J: TRBJ2-7
size: NA

DNA: TGTGCCAGCAGTTACGGAGGGGAAGATGAAAAACTGTTTTTT
CDR3: CASSYGGEDEKLFF
V: TRBV6-6
D: NA
J: TRBJ1-4
size: NA